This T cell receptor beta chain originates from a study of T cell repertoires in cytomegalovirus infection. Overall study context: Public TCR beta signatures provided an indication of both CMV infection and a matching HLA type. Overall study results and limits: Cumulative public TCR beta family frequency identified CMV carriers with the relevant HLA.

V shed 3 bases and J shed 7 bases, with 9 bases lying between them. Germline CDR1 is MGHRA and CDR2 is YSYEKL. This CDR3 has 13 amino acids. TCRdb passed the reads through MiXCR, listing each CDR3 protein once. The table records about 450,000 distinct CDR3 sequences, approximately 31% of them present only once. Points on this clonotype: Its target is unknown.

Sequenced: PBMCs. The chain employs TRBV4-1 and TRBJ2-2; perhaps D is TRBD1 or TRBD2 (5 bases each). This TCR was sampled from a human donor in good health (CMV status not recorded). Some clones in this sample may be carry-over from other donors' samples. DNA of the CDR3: TGCGCCAGCAGCCAGGGGGATATCGGGGAGCTGTTTTTT. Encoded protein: CASSQGDIGELFF.